This passage covers 19 T cell receptor beta chains from one sample sequenced in a study of regulatory T cells in long-lasting Graves disease. The time point is: newly diagnosed GD, antithyroid drugs for less than 3 months. PBMC-extracted RNA yielded the TCR library. Combining iRepertoire HTBI primers with Arm-PCR of CDR3 regions, the authors built TCR beta libraries. TCRdb processed the multiplex PCR reads anew with MiXCR; each CDR3 protein has one entry. This table holds 300,000 to 400,000 distinct CDR3 sequences, over 15% found once. In addition, the sample was reused for a study of T cells in Graves' hyperthyroidism and ophthalmopathy.

The sample was peripheral blood mononuclear cells (PBMCs), taken at new diagnosis, from a patient treated with antithyroid drugs. The receptor source for this set is a man aged 35 to 55 with Graves disease.

Turning to this clonotype: A read error is the likely source, as a far larger clone sits one nucleotide away. V gene TRBV2 combines with J gene TRBJ1-5; D is uncertain. The J call may be mistaken, given a closer DNA end match to TRBJ2-3. This CDR3 has 15 residues. The V gene's germline CDR1 is SNHLY and CDR2 FYNNEI. CDR3 region: CASSLSVYSNQPQYF. CDR3 nucleotides: TGTGCCAGCAGTTTGTCTGTTTATAGCAATCAGCCCCAGTATTTT.

At least ten counts were recorded for this clonotype. The CDR3 loop is CASSSEGVLHHF. CDR3 in DNA: TGTGCCAGCAGCTCAGAAGGAGTTCTTCACCACTTT. The J gene is TRBJ1-6, the V gene TRBV28; unclear D gene. CDR1 and CDR2 (germline): MDHEN, SYDVKM. Trimming pared 6 bases from V and 18 bases from J, leaving 18 bases between. The CDR3 has 12 amino acids.

The chain couples TRBV11-3 to TRBJ2-2; 8 bases match TRBD2. The CDR3 sequence is 17 residues long. Germline V gene lookup returns CDR1 SGHNT and CDR2 YENEEA. After removal of 8 bases from V and 5 bases from J, the junction contained 16 bases not matched to a gene. Here the CDR3 DNA reads TGTGCCAGCCTCCAAACTAGCGGCCGTATAGTAACCGGGGAGCTGTTTTTT. Protein: CASLQTSGRIVTGELFF.

This clonotype was recorded once. V and J are TRBV19 and TRBJ2-4; 8 bases are shared with TRBD1. CDR1 and CDR2 (germline): LNHDA, SQIVND (reference sequence). V lost 10 bases to trimming and J lost 1 base; unmatched junction nucleotides: 6. The length of the CDR3 is 14 residues. The CDR3 sequence: CAKGQGHAKNIQYF. The CDR3 DNA reads as TGTGCCAAAGGACAGGGTCATGCCAAAAACATTCAGTACTTC.

This clonotype was seen a few times. This may come from a read error, since a much larger clone is one base off. V is TRBV6-9 and J is TRBJ2-7; no definite D call. CDR3 length: 13 amino acids. Germline CDR1 and CDR2: MNHGY and SVAAGI. Trimming removed 3 bases at V and 0 bases at J, with 6 bases between. The CDR3 coding sequence is TGTGCCAGCAGTTACAGGAGCTCCTACGAGCAGTACTTC. Encoded protein: CASSYRSSYEQYF.

This clonotype was detected ten times or more. The V call is TRBV15, the J call TRBJ2-1, with unresolved D. Germline V gene data show CDR1 as LNHNV and CDR2 as YYDKDF (reference sequence). The CDR3 runs to 16 residues. The germline V and J ends were trimmed by 1 base and 1 base, with 11 bases remaining between them. The CDR3 coding sequence is TGTGCCACCAGCAGAGTAGAGTTTATTTCCTACAATGAGCAGTTCTTC. It translates to CATSRVEFISYNEQFF.

This clonotype was recorded a few times. V is TRBV20-1 and J is TRBJ2-2; the D is unclear. Germline V gives CDR1 DFQATT, CDR2 SNEGSKA (reference sequence). With 1 base removed from V and 3 bases from J, the gap between germline ends came to 3 bases. The length of the CDR3 is 12 residues. CDR3 protein: CSARGDTGELFF. The CDR3 DNA reads as TGCAGTGCTAGAGGGGACACCGGGGAGCTGTTTTTT.

There are a few counts of this clonotype. The chain joins TRBV27 to TRBJ2-2, with 16 bases identical to TRBD2. The germline V gene encodes CDR1 MNHEY and CDR2 SMNVEV (reference sequence). This CDR3 has 18 residues. The trim removed 3 bases at V and 3 bases at J, leaving 4 bases unmatched. Here the CDR3 DNA reads TGTGCCAGCAGTTTCGGGACTAGCGGGGGGGGTGACACCGGGGAGCTGTTTTTT. Encoded protein: CASSFGTSGGGDTGELFF.

This clonotype was recorded many times. The chain employs TRBV9 and TRBJ1-5, with D hard to call. From germline, CDR1 is SGDLS and CDR2 YYNGEE. Trimming removed 3 bases at V and 5 bases at J, with 24 bases between. CDR3 length equals 18 residues. The CDR3 spells CASSAPPPPQDDYQPQHF. DNA of the CDR3: TGTGCCAGCAGCGCCCCTCCCCCCCCGCAGGATGATTATCAGCCCCAGCATTTT.

This clonotype was seen only a few times. The chain carries TRBV2 and TRBJ1-4; D call uncertain. The CDR3 length is 11 residues. Germline CDR1 reads SNHLY; CDR2 reads FYNNEI. Trimming took off 2 bases at V and 10 bases at J, with 5 bases between the two ends. The CDR3 is CASSELGKLFF. The CDR3 DNA reads as TGTGCCAGCAGTGAACTGGGAAAACTGTTTTTT.

In its sample, this clonotype was seen a few times. This chain uses TRBV6-2 or TRBV6-3 with TRBJ2-2, with 10 bases aligning to TRBD2. Germline CDR1 reads MNHEY; CDR2 reads SVGEGT. V shed 6 bases, J shed 0 bases, and the junction held 10 bases outside the gene matches. The CDR3 totals 18 residues. Here the CDR3 reads CASRRPGTSVPNTGELFF. Here the CDR3 DNA reads TGTGCCAGCAGACGTCCCGGGACTAGCGTCCCGAACACCGGGGAGCTGTTTTTT.

The rearrangement joins TRBV5-5 to TRBJ2-2; TRBD2 aligns across 7 bases. This CDR3 comprises 16 residues. J gave up 4 bases and V 4 bases, and 10 bases lay outside the gene matches. The germline gives CDR1 SGHKS, CDR2 YYEKEE (reference sequence). The DNA for the CDR3 is TGTGCCAGCAGCCGGAACAGACTAGCAGTCACCGGGGAGCTGTTTTTT. It is translated as CASSRNRLAVTGELFF.

The table lists this clonotype with many counts. At one boundary the junction diverges from the germline segment, which might be a read error. This rearrangement joins TRBV7-2 to TRBJ2-7, with 9 bases that match TRBD1. There are 16 residues in the CDR3. Looked up from germline, CDR1 is SGHTA and CDR2 is FQGNSA. The CDR3 here is CASSLVYWDRANEKYF. DNA of the CDR3: TGTGCCAGCAGCTTAGTTTACTGGGACAGGGCCAACGAGAAGTACTTC.

This clonotype turned up a few times. The rearrangement joins TRBV6-1 to TRBJ2-7; perhaps TRBD2 as D (5 bases). This CDR3 is built from 13 residues. V was cut by 6 bases and J by 0 bases, with 9 bases left in between. Germline lookup yields CDR1 MNHNS and CDR2 SASEGT. CDR3: CASRTGISYEQYF. Here the CDR3 DNA reads TGTGCCAGCAGGACCGGGATCTCCTACGAGCAGTACTTC.

The genes are TRBV6-1 and TRBJ1-5; perhaps TRBD1 as D (5 bases). The CDR3 loop spans 15 amino acids. V was cut by 6 bases and J by 2 bases, with 14 bases left in between. The germline gives CDR1 MNHNS, CDR2 SASEGT. CDR3 in amino acids: CASRNGMGGNQPQHF. The CDR3 bases are TGTGCCAGCAGAAACGGGATGGGGGGCAATCAGCCCCAGCATTTT.

This clonotype was counted ten times or more. The J gene is TRBJ1-6, the V gene TRBV5-5; D is possibly TRBD1 (5 bases). CDR3 size: 15 residues. Trimming shortened V by 4 bases and J by 9 bases, and 17 bases separated the two germline ends. CDR1 and CDR2 (germline): SGHKS, YYEKEE (reference sequence). The CDR3 reads CASSPGGALGSPLHF. The CDR3 nucleotides read TGTGCCAGCAGCCCCGGGGGAGCGTTGGGTTCACCCCTCCACTTT. Full variable domain (missing parts from reference TRBV5-5 and TRBJ1-6): DAGVTQSPTHLIKTRGQQVTLRCSPISGHKSVSWYQQVLGQGPQFIFQYYEKEERGRGNFPDRFSARQFPNYSSELNVNALLLGDSALYLCASSPGGALGSPLHFGNGTRLTVT.

This chain joins TRBV18 and TRBJ2-5, with D possibly being TRBD2 (5 bases). Between the trimmed V and J ends, which lost 2 bases and 2 bases, there was a span of 12 bases. Germline V gene data show CDR1 as KGHSH and CDR2 as LQKENI. There are 15 residues in the CDR3. In nucleotides, the CDR3 is TGTGCCAGCTCACCATTTGTGCCGGGACAAGAGACCCAGTACTTC. It specifies CASSPFVPGQETQYF. Combining the CDR3 with reference TRBV18 and TRBJ2-5 gives the whole variable domain NAGVMQNPRHLVRRRGQEARLRCSPMKGHSHVYWYRQLPEEGLKFMVYLQKENIIDESGMPKERFSAEFPKEGPSILRIQQVVRGDSAAYFCASSPFVPGQETQYFGPGTRLLVL.

The sample holds many counts of this clonotype. The CDR3 DNA reads TGTGCCAGCAGCCGTCGGGGGGCCCACAATGAGCAGTTCTTC. It yields the protein CASSRRGAHNEQFF. This chain connects TRBV11-2 to TRBJ2-1; TRBD2 is a possible D gene (7 bases). Germline V gene data show CDR1 as SGHAT and CDR2 as FQNNGV. V dropped 5 bases and J dropped 5 bases, with 13 bases sitting between them. This CDR3 comprises 14 residues.

The table lists this clonotype with many counts. The V gene is TRBV3-1, the J gene TRBJ2-5, with a tentative D call TRBD2 (5 bases). CDR1 LGHDT and CDR2 YNNKEL come from the germline V gene (reference sequence). Trimming removed 0 bases at V and 9 bases at J, with 11 bases between. The length of the CDR3 is 13 residues. The CDR3 here is CASSQDSGRSQYF. The CDR3 DNA follows: TGTGCCAGCAGCCAAGATAGTGGGAGATCCCAGTACTTC.